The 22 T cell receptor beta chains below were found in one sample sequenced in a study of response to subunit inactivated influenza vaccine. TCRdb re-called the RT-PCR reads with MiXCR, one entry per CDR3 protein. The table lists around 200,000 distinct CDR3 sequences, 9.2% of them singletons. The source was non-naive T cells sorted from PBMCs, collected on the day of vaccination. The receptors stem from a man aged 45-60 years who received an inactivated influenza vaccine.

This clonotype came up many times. CDR3 residues: CASSQDSGSSYNSPLHF. The CDR3, as DNA: TGCGCCAGCAGCCAAGATTCGGGGAGCTCCTATAATTCACCCCTCCACTTT. The chain is built from TRBV4-3 and TRBJ1-6; D unclear. V was cut by 0 bases and J by 0 bases, with 9 bases left in between. The CDR3 has 17 residues. Germline V gene data show CDR1 as LGHNA and CDR2 as YSLEER.

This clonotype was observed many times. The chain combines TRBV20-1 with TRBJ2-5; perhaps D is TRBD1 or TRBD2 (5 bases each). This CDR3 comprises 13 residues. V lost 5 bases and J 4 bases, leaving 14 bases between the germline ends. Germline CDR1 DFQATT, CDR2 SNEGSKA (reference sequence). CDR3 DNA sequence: TGCAGTGCTCACGGGGCAAGGGGAGAGACCCAGTACTTC. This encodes CSAHGARGETQYF.

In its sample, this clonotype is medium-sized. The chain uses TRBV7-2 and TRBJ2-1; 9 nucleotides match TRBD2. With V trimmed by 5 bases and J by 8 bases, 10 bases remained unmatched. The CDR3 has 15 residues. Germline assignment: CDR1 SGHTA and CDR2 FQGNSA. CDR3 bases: TGTGCCAGCAGCCGAGCGGGAGGTATGGGATATGAGCAGTTCTTC. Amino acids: CASSRAGGMGYEQFF.

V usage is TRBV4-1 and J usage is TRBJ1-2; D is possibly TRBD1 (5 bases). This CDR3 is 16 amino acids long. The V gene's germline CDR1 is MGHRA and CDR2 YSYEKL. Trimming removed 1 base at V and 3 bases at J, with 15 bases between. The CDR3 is CASSQVLGREDYGYTF. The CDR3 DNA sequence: TGCGCCAGCAGCCAAGTCCTAGGCAGGGAGGACTATGGCTACACCTTC.

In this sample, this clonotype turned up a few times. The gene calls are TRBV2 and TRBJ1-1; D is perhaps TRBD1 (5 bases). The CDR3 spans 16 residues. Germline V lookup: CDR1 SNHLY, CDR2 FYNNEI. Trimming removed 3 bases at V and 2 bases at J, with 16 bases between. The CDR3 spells CASSDIGGRVNTEAFF. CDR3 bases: TGTGCCAGCAGTGACATTGGTGGCAGGGTCAACACTGAAGCTTTCTTT.

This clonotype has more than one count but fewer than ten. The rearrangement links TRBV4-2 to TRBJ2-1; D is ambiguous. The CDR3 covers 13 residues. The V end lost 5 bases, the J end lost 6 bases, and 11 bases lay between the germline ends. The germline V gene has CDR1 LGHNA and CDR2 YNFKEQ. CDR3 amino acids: CASSTTVTNEQFF. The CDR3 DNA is TGTGCCAGCAGCACTACGGTTACCAATGAGCAGTTCTTC.

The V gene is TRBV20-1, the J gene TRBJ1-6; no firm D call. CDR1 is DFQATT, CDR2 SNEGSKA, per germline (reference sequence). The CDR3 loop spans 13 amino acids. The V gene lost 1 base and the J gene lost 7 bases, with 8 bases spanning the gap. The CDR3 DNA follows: TGCAGTGCTAGAGTTGTCGGCAATTCACCCCTCCACTTT. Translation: CSARVVGNSPLHF.

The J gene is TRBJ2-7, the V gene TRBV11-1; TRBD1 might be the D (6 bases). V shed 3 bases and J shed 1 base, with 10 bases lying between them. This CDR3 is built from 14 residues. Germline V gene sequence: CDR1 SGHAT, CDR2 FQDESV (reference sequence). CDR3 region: CASSLGARSYEQYF. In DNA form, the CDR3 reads TGTGCCAGCAGCTTGGGGGCGCGGTCCTACGAGCAGTACTTC.

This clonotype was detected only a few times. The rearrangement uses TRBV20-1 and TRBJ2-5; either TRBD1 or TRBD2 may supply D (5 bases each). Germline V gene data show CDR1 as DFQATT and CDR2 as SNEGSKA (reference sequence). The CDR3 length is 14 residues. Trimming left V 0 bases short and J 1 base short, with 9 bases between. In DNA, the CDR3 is TGCAGTGCTAGAGATGGGGGACCCCAAGAGACCCAGTACTTC. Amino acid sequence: CSARDGGPQETQYF.

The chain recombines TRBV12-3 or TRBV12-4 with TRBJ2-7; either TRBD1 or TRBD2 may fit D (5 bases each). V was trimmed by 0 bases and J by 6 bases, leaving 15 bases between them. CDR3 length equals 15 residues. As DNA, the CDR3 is TGTGCCAGCAGTTTAGCGGCCGGGGCTCCCACCGAGCAGTACTTC. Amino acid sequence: CASSLAAGAPTEQYF.

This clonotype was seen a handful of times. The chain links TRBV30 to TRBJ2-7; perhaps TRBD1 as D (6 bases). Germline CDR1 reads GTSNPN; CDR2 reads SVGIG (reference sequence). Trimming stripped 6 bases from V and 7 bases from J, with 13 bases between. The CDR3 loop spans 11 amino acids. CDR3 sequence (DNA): TGTGCCTGTTCCAGGGGCTGGGAGCAGTACTTC. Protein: CACSRGWEQYF.

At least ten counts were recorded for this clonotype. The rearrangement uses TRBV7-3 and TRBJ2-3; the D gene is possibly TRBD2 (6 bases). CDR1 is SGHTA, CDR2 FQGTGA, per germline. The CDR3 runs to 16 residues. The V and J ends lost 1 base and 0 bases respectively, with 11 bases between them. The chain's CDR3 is CASSLRIGTSTDTQYF. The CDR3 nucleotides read TGTGCCAGCAGCTTAAGAATTGGGACTAGCACAGATACGCAGTATTTT.

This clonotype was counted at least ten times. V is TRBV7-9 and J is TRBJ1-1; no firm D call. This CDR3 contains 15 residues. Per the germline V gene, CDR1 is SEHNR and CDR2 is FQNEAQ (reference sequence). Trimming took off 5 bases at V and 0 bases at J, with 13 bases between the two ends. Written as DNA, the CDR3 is TGTGCCAGCAGCCCTAAACAGAGATTGAACACTGAAGCTTTCTTT. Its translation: CASSPKQRLNTEAFF.

CDR3 nucleotides: TGCAGTGCTAGAGATCTCGAGGATTTCCGTACAGATACGCAGTATTTT. It yields the protein CSARDLEDFRTDTQYF. This sequence joins TRBV20-1 and TRBJ2-3; D is undetermined. The length of the CDR3 is 16 residues. CDR1 and CDR2 from the germline V gene are DFQATT and SNEGSKA (reference sequence). Trimming removed 0 bases at V and 3 bases at J, with 16 bases between.

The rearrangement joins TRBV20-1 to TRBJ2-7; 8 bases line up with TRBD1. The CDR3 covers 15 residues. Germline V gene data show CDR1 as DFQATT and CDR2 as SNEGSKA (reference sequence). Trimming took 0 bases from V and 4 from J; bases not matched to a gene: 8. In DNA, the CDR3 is TGCAGTGCTAGAGATCATGGCAGGGGGCTGTACGAGCAGTACTTC. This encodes CSARDHGRGLYEQYF.

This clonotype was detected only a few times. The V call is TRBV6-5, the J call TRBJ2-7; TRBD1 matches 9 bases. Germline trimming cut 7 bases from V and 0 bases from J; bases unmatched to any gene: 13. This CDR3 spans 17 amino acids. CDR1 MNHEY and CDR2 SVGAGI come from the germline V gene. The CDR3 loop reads CASINQAGTGSSYEQYF. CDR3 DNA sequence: TGTGCCAGCATTAACCAGGCCGGGACAGGGAGCTCCTACGAGCAGTACTTC.

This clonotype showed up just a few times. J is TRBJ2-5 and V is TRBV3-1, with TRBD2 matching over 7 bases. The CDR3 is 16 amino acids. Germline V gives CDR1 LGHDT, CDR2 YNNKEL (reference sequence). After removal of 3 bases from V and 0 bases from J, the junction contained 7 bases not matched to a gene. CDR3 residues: CASSQVLARYQETQYF. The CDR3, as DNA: TGTGCCAGCAGCCAGGTACTAGCGAGGTACCAAGAGACCCAGTACTTC.

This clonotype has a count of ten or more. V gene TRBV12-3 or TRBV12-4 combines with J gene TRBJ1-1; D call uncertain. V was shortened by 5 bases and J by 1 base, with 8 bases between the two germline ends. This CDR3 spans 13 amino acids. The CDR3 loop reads CASSLKENTEAFF. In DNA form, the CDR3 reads TGTGCCAGCAGTCTTAAGGAGAACACTGAAGCTTTCTTT.

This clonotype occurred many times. The DNA of the CDR3 is TGCGCCAGCAGAACAATAATAAGGACTAGCGGGAGAACAGATACGCAGTATTTT. It yields the protein CASRTIIRTSGRTDTQYF. The chain joins TRBV5-1 to TRBJ2-3; 13 bases are shared with TRBD2. The CDR3 spans 18 residues. The germline V gene has CDR1 SGHRS and CDR2 YFSETQ. Trimming at V came to 5 bases and at J to 3 bases, leaving 12 bases not matched to a gene.

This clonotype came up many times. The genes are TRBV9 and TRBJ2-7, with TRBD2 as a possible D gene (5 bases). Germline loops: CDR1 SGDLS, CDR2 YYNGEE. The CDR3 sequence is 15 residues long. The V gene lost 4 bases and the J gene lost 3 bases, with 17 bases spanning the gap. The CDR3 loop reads CASSPSGALRYEQYF. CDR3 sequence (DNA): TGTGCCAGCAGCCCCAGCGGAGCCCTTCGCTACGAGCAGTACTTC.

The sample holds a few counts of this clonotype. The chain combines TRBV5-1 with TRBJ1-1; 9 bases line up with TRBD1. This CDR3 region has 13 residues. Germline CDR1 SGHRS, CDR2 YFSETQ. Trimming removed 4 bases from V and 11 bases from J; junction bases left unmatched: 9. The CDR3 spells CASSPGQGKMAFF. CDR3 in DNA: TGCGCCAGCAGCCCTGGACAGGGGAAAATGGCTTTCTTT.

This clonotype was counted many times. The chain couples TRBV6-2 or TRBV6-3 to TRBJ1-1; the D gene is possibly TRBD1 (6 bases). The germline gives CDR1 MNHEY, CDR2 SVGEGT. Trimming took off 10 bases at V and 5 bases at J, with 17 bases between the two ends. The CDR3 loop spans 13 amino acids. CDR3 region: CAIRRGGETEAFF. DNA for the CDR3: TGTGCCATCCGGAGGGGGGGAGAGACTGAAGCTTTCTTT.